Each of the 21 T cell receptor beta chains below was sequenced from the same sample in a study of identical twins (dated by TCRdb to about 2016). Receptors were amplified or captured by 5' RACE. Data came from an Illumina HiSeq 2000. In TCRdb, the public reads were trimmed at Q25 with fastp and aligned with MiXCR, with productive beta chains retained. Rows are combined by CDR3 protein, so each entry shows the most common genes and DNA. In this sample the table shows some 660,000 distinct CDR3 sequences, over 8.5% of which occur a single time. The biggest ten clones account for roughly 0.97% of the sample. In addition, the sample was reused for a study of yellow fever vaccine responses in identical twins.

Material: PBMCs. These receptors originate from a woman under 30 in good health.

The chain employs TRBV4-2 and TRBJ2-3; the match to TRBD2 covers 7 bases. The CDR3 sequence is 16 residues long. Germline V CDR1 and CDR2: LGHNA, YNFKEQ. With 0 bases clipped from V and 2 bases from J, the junction kept 5 bases outside the gene matches. CDR3 residues: CASSQDWREPTDTQYF. The CDR3 nucleotides are TGTGCCAGCAGCCAAGACTGGCGGGAGCCCACAGATACGCAGTATTTT.

The chain carries TRBV20-1 and TRBJ2-5, with D perhaps TRBD1 or TRBD2 (5 bases each). Germline values: CDR1 DFQATT, CDR2 SNEGSKA (reference sequence). This CDR3 has 12 amino acids. The CDR3 nucleotides read TGCAGCCCCGGAGGCCAGGGAGAGACCCAGTACTTC. Its protein product is CSPGGQGETQYF.

This clonotype was counted at least ten times. The chain recombines TRBV4-2 with TRBJ2-3; TRBD1 matches 9 bases. From germline, CDR1 is LGHNA and CDR2 YNFKEQ. With 0 bases clipped from V and 2 bases from J, the junction kept 9 bases outside the gene matches. CDR3 length: 18 amino acids. The CDR3 here is CASSQEAAGTGYTDTQYF. CDR3 sequence (DNA): TGTGCCAGCAGCCAAGAGGCCGCCGGGACAGGGTACACAGATACGCAGTATTTT.

This sequence joins TRBV7-9 and TRBJ1-5, with D hard to call. Between the trimmed V and J ends, which lost 1 base and 1 base, there was a span of 11 bases. Per the germline V gene, CDR1 is SEHNR and CDR2 is FQNEAQ (reference sequence). The CDR3 totals 16 residues. CDR3 DNA sequence: TGTGCCAGCAGCTTAGATATAGGAACCAGCAATCAGCCCCAGCATTTT. Translation gives CASSLDIGTSNQPQHF.

This clonotype was observed a handful of times. The chain links TRBV5-1 to TRBJ2-1; 8 bases map to TRBD2. Losses at the gene ends were 2 bases for V and 9 bases for J; bases not matched to a gene: 10. This CDR3 is built from 15 residues. The germline gives CDR1 SGHRS, CDR2 YFSETQ. The CDR3 sequence: CASSFRPSGLLEQFF. CDR3 sequence (DNA): TGCGCCAGCAGCTTCAGGCCTAGCGGGCTTCTTGAGCAGTTCTTC.

The chain joins TRBV6-1 to TRBJ1-1; D gene uncertain. From germline, CDR1 is MNHNS and CDR2 SASEGT. Trimming stripped 7 bases from V and 5 bases from J, with 11 bases between. The CDR3 consists of 12 residues. CDR3 bases: TGTGCCAGCACGGCCTCGCCGACTGAAGCTTTCTTT. This encodes CASTASPTEAFF.

This clonotype was counted many times. V and J are TRBV29-1 and TRBJ2-1, with TRBD2 matching over 13 bases. CDR3 length: 15 amino acids. Unmatched junction bases numbered 3, after V lost 4 bases and J lost 3 bases. Germline CDR1 and CDR2: SQVTM and ANQGSEA. CDR3 nucleotide sequence: TGCAGCGTTGTCACTAGCGGGAGGGTCTACAATGAGCAGTTCTTC. Translation: CSVVTSGRVYNEQFF.

V gene TRBV29-1 combines with J gene TRBJ2-2; D is unclear. Germline V CDR1 and CDR2: SQVTM, ANQGSEA. There are 11 residues in the CDR3. V gave up 7 bases and J gave up 8 bases, with 11 bases separating them. CDR3 sequence reads: CSAPVRGELFF. Written as DNA, the CDR3 is TGCAGCGCCCCCGTTCGGGGGGAGCTGTTTTTT.

Notes on this clonotype: Mismatch with germline at one junction end may stem from a read error. This rearrangement joins TRBV5-6 to TRBJ2-7, with TRBD1 identical over 7 bases. CDR1 is SGHDT and CDR2 is YYEEEE in the germline V gene. The CDR3 sequence is 16 residues long. CDR3 residues: CASSLSRGGQSYGQYF. The CDR3 coding sequence is TGTGCCAGCAGCTTGAGTCGAGGGGGACAGTCCTACGGGCAGTACTTC.

The rearrangement joins TRBV12-3 or TRBV12-4 to TRBJ2-2; 13 bases are shared with TRBD2. The CDR3 has 20 residues. The V segment lost 6 bases and the J segment 5 bases; nucleotides outside the gene matches: 18. CDR3 nucleotide sequence: TGTGCCAGCAGCTTAAAAAAACTAGCGGGAGGGCCTTACATAACCGGGGAGCTGTTTTTT. This translates into CASSLKKLAGGPYITGELFF.

This clonotype was counted many times. The rearrangement joins TRBV11-2 to TRBJ2-7; 7 bases are a match to TRBD2. The germline CDR1 and CDR2 sequences are SGHAT and FQNNGV. This CDR3 has 19 residues. The V segment lost 5 bases and the J segment 0 bases; nucleotides outside the gene matches: 19. The CDR3 spells CASSPRAGIPPGRSYEQYF. The DNA for the CDR3 is TGTGCCAGCAGCCCCCGAGCGGGAATACCACCAGGTCGCTCCTACGAGCAGTACTTC.

This chain uses TRBV18 with TRBJ2-7, with D maybe TRBD2 (5 bases). In germline, CDR1 is KGHSH, CDR2 LQKENI. The CDR3 totals 13 residues. V was trimmed by 6 bases and J by 4 bases, leaving 13 bases between them. CDR3 DNA: TGTGCCAGCTCTCGGCTGACGGGGTACGAGCAGTACTTC. As protein: CASSRLTGYEQYF.

This clonotype was seen only a few times. This rearrangement joins TRBV7-2 to TRBJ2-5; TRBD1 is a possible D gene (5 bases). CDR3 length: 14 amino acids. From germline, CDR1 is SGHTA and CDR2 FQGNSA. With 2 bases removed from V and 2 bases from J, the gap between germline ends came to 9 bases. The CDR3 DNA reads as TGTGCCAGCAGCTTAAAGGGGTGGCAAGAGACCCAGTACTTC. Translated: CASSLKGWQETQYF.

This clonotype was recorded at least ten times. The rearrangement links TRBV5-6 to TRBJ2-2; D may correspond to TRBD1 or TRBD2 (6 bases each). The CDR3 is made up of 15 amino acids. The germline V gene has CDR1 SGHDT and CDR2 YYEEEE. Trimming shortened V by 3 bases and J by 6 bases, and 15 bases separated the two germline ends. For the CDR3, the DNA is TGTGCCAGCAGCTCGGACAGAGGAGGGGCCGGGGAGCTGTTTTTT. Its translation: CASSSDRGGAGELFF.

This sequence joins TRBV7-2 and TRBJ2-3, with TRBD2 matching over 10 bases. Germline lookup yields CDR1 SGHTA and CDR2 FQGNSA. The V gene end was trimmed by 3 bases and the J gene end by 2 bases; junction bases not matched to a gene: 5. This CDR3 is 16 amino acids long. The CDR3 spells CASSFPSGSPTDTQYF. CDR3 nucleotides: TGTGCCAGCAGCTTCCCTAGCGGGAGCCCCACAGATACGCAGTATTTT.

J is TRBJ2-7 and V is TRBV20-1, with a possible D match to TRBD1 (5 bases). From germline, CDR1 is DFQATT and CDR2 SNEGSKA (reference sequence). Trimming left V 6 bases short and J 3 bases short, with 15 bases between. The CDR3 totals 13 residues. The CDR3 is CSAPSRVSYEQYF. The CDR3 DNA reads TGCAGTGCACCGAGCAGGGTCAGCTACGAGCAGTACTTC.

The J gene is TRBJ2-2, the V gene TRBV12-3 or TRBV12-4; D perhaps matches TRBD2 (6 bases). The CDR3 has 18 residues. V lost 3 bases, J lost 0 bases, and 17 bases lay in between. CDR3 DNA: TGTGCCAGCAGTTTTGTGGTAGCGGCGGATCCGAACACCGGGGAGCTGTTTTTT. Amino acids: CASSFVVAADPNTGELFF.

The sample holds a few counts of this clonotype. The chain recombines TRBV9 with TRBJ2-2, with D perhaps matching TRBD1 (5 bases). This CDR3 is 15 amino acids long. The germline gives CDR1 SGDLS, CDR2 YYNGEE. Between the trimmed V and J ends, which lost 3 bases and 3 bases, there was a span of 12 bases. CDR3 bases: TGTGCCAGCAGCGCCCATCAGGGCTACACCGGGGAGCTGTTTTTT. Its protein product is CASSAHQGYTGELFF.

This clonotype was seen ten or more times. This chain connects TRBV30 to TRBJ2-3, with D possibly being TRBD2 (6 bases). Per germline, CDR1 GTSNPN and CDR2 SVGIG (reference sequence). With 1 base removed from V and 11 bases from J, the gap between germline ends came to 13 bases. The CDR3 length is 12 residues. CDR3 in amino acids: CAWSATGTVQYF. The CDR3 DNA reads TGTGCCTGGAGTGCAACCGGGACTGTGCAGTATTTT.

The chain couples TRBV18 to TRBJ1-6, with D possibly TRBD1 on 6 matching bases. The CDR3 spans 14 residues. V lost 3 bases and J lost 12, with 15 bases in between. Germline CDR1 KGHSH, CDR2 LQKENI. The CDR3 region is CASSPDGGPVPLHF. The DNA of the CDR3 is TGTGCCAGCTCACCCGACGGGGGCCCGGTACCCCTCCACTTT.

This clonotype appeared many times. The chain joins TRBV12-3 or TRBV12-4 to TRBJ1-2; D is ambiguous. Trimming took off 5 bases at V and 2 bases at J, with 6 bases between the two ends. The CDR3 runs to 12 residues. CDR3: CASSQGNYGYTF. For the CDR3, the DNA is TGTGCCAGCAGTCAAGGAAACTATGGCTACACCTTC.